This TCR beta chain was obtained from a study of early T cells in non-severe SARS-CoV-2 infection (dated by TCRdb to the early 2020s). Background for the entire study: TCR sequencing used bulk RNA from unsorted whole blood, so alpha and beta chains could not be paired.

Set within a cohort of healthcare workers in London, UK, this nested case-control study involved weekly PCR testing of nasopharyngeal swabs along with blood sampling. Healthcare workers were recruited between 23 and 31 March 2020, during the week of the UK lockdown, and were followed weekly for up to about 15 weeks. What the work shows at the level of the full study, not this receptor alone: VDJdb matching was skewed toward anti-spike CD8 responses and likely underestimated virus-specific expansions by missing private and CD4 specificities.

On this clonotype itself: It has no known antigen specificity. Base qualities were left out, and no much larger clone turns up one base away.

Library method: 5' RACE. The instrument given in TCRdb is NextSeq 500. To correct for sequencing error and PCR bias, the TCR library protocol tagged individual cDNA molecules with unique molecular identifiers. Sequencing covered both TCR alpha and beta chains, and within each sample the abundances of alpha and beta sequences were tightly co-correlated. Concerning the study's data processing: Decombinator V4 was used to perform V gene, J gene and CDR3 annotation of TCR sequences. TCRs were defined as expanded if a significant change between any two time points was detected under a Poisson model with p below 0.0001. Abundances of TCRs were expressed as counts per million after normalisation to the total number of TCRs sequenced in each sample. TRAV1-2 paired with TRAJ12, TRAJ20 or TRAJ33 defined MAIT TCRs, while TRAV10 paired with TRAJ18 defined iNKT TCRs. A search of VDJdb, accessed on 1 November 2021, was run for TCRs annotated to CMV, EBV and SARS-CoV-2, with TCRs annotated for multiple antigens excluded. TCRdb's own reprocessing of the public reads used fastp at Q25 and MiXCR and kept productive beta chains. Rows are combined by CDR3 protein, so each entry shows the most common genes and DNA. The V and J calls come from TCRdb's annotation, not from the publication. For this sample the table gives tens of thousands of distinct CDR3 sequences, of which approximately 12% were detected only once. The top ten constitute around 6.7% of the sample.

In the germline V gene, CDR1 corresponds to SGHRS and CDR2 to YFSETQ. Spanning cysteine to phenylalanine, the CDR3 consists of 16 amino acids. The only DNA kept is the CDR3, 48 bases in frame from the first base. V ends up 4 bases short and J 0 bases short, with an unmatched junction base count of 6. Sequencing input: whole blood. The V and J segments used are TRBV5-1 and TRBJ1-5, with 8 central nucleotides matching TRBD1. This TCR came from an adult who was a healthcare worker with PCR-confirmed SARS-CoV-2 infection or an uninfected control (not recorded which). At the DNA level, the sequence is TGCGCCAGCAGCCCGGGGACAGGTGATAGCAATCAGCCCCAGCATTTT. This yields the protein CASSPGTGDSNQPQHF.